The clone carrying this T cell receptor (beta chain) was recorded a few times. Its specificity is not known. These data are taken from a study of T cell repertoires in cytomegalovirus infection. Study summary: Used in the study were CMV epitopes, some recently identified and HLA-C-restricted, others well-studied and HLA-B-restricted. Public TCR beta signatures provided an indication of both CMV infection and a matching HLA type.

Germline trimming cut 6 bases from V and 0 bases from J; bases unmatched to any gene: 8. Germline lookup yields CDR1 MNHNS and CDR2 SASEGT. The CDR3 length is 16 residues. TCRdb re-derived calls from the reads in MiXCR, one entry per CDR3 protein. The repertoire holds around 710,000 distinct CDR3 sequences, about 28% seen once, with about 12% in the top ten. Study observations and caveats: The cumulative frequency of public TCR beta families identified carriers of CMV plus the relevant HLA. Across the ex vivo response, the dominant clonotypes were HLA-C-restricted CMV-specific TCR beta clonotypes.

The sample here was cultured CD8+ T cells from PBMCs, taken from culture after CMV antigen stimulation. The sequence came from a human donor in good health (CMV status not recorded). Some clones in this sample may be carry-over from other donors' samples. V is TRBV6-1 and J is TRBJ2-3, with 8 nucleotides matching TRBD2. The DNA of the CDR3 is TGTGCCAGCAGGTTACGGGGGGGTGCGAGCACAGATACGCAGTATTTT. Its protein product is CASRLRGGASTDTQYF.